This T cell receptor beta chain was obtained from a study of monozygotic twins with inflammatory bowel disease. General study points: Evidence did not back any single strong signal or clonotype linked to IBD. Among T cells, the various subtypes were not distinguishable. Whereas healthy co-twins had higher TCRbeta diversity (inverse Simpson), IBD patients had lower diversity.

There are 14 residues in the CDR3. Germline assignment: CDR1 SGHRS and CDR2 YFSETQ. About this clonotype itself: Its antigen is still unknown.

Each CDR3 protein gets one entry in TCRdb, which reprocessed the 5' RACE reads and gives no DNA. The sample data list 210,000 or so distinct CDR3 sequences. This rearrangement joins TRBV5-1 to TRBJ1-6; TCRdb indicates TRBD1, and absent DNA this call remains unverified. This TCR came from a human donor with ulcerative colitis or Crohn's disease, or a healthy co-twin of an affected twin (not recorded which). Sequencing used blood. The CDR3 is CASSAGQGRSPLHF.